Reported below is one TCR beta chain. This sample is drawn from a study of cytomegalovirus exposure and HLA in healthy donors. Trimming took 2 bases from V and 4 from J, leaving 15 bases between them. Germline lookup yields CDR1 ENHRY and CDR2 SYGVKD. The CDR3 totals 17 residues. This PCR relied on a set of 60 Vbeta primers and 13 Jbeta primers. The data were produced by immunoSEQ multiplex PCR, yet TCRdb's version contains in-frame clones alone and is incomplete. The sample includes about 210,000 clones. The rearrangement links TRBV10-3 to TRBJ2-6, with D unclear. The sequencing input was PBMCs. This receptor was identified in a woman aged 30 to 39 in good health and CMV-seropositive. The CDR3 DNA reads as TGTGCCATCAGTGAGGCCAGTTCGGGTTACGGGGCCAACGTCCTGACTTTC. Protein product: CAISEASSGYGANVLTF.